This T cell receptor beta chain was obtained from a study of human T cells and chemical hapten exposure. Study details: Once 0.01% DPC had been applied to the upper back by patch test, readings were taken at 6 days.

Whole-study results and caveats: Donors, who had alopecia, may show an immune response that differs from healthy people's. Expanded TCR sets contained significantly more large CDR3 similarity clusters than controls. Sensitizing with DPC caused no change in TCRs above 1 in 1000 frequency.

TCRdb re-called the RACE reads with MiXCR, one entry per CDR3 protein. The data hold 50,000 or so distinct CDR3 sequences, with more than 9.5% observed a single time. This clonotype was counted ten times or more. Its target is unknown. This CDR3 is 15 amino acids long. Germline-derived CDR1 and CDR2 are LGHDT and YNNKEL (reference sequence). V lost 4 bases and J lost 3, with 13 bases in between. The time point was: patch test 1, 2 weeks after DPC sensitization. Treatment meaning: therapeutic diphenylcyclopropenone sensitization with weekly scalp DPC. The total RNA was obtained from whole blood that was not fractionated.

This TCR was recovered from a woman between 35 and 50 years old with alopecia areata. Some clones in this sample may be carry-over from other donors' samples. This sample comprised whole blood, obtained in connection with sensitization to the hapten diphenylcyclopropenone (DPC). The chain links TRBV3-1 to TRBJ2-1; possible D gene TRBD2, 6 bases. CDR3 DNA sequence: TGTGCCAGCAGCCTGGCGGGGACGGACTACAATGAGCAGTTCTTC. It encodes CASSLAGTDYNEQFF.